The clone carrying this TCR beta chain was counted between two and nine times. Antigen unknown. The treatment denotes: roughly 19 received Ad26.COV2.S at low or high dose, single or two shots; a few received placebo; per-sample allocation not given. Collection of samples fell on day 63 after the first vaccine or placebo injection. The data were obtained in a study of Ad26.COV2.S vaccination and SARS-CoV-2 variants. As for the study in general: Intramuscular Ad26.COV2.S doses were given once or twice, 56 days apart.

Study results and caveats: Post-vaccination breadth of spike-specific CD8+ and CD4+ T cell responses was reportedly substantial.

Sequencing was performed with immunoSEQ multiplex PCR; in TCRdb, only in-frame clones are kept and a portion is missing. The sample includes 360,000 or so clones, 87% of them seen just once. The germline gives CDR1 LNHDA, CDR2 SQIVND (reference sequence). This CDR3 has 13 amino acids. Trimming took off 6 bases at V and 4 bases at J, with 7 bases between the two ends. The source was peripheral blood, collected in a trial of Ad26.COV2.S vaccine versus placebo. The chain joins TRBV19 to TRBJ1-6; no clear D. The clonotype originates from a person between 18 and 65 years old who received the Ad26.COV2.S COVID-19 vaccine or a placebo. The CDR3 DNA reads TGTGCCAGTAGAGGCGGGTATAATTCACCCCTCCACTTT. This gives the protein CASRGGYNSPLHF.